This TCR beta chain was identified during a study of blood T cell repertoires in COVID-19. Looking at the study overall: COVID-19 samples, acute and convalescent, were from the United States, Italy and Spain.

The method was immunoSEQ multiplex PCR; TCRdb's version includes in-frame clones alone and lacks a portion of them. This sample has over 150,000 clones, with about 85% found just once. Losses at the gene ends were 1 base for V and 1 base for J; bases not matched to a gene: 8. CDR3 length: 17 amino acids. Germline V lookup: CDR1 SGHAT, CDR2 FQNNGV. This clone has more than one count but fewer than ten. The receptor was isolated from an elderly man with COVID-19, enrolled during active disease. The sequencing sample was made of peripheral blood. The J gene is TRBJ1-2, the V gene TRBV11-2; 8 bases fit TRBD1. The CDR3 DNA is TGTGCCAGCAGCTTAGGAGCGGGACAGGTTTTTAACTATGGCTACACCTTC. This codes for CASSLGAGQVFNYGYTF.